This TCR beta chain was observed in a study of blood T cell repertoires in COVID-19. As for the study in general: COVID-19 samples from acute and convalescent phases originated in the United States, Italy and Spain. PBMCs, B-cell-depleted T cells, or T cells provided the cDNA or gDNA that made up the material.

Methods used by the authors: Reference gene primer amplification gave estimated nucleated cell counts. Assay used: immunoSEQ multiplex PCR; TCRdb lists only in-frame clones, some missing. The D gene and trimming were derived from the DNA, and the V and J assignments and clone size from that table. The sample carries under 300,000 clones, around 87% recorded once. CDR3 length equals 19 residues. Per the germline V gene, CDR1 is MNHEY and CDR2 is SVGEGT. V lost 5 bases to trimming and J lost 3 bases, with 26 bases between them. The chain is built from TRBV6-2 or TRBV6-3 and TRBJ1-5; a possible D gene is TRBD1 (6 bases). Sequencing was done on a sample of peripheral blood. This TCR derives from a woman in her sixties or seventies with active or convalescent COVID-19. The DNA of the CDR3 is TGTGCCAGCAGTGCGCAGGGGTCTCGGATATTAACAGCCAATCAGCCCCAGCATTTT. It yields the protein CASSAQGSRILTANQPQHF.